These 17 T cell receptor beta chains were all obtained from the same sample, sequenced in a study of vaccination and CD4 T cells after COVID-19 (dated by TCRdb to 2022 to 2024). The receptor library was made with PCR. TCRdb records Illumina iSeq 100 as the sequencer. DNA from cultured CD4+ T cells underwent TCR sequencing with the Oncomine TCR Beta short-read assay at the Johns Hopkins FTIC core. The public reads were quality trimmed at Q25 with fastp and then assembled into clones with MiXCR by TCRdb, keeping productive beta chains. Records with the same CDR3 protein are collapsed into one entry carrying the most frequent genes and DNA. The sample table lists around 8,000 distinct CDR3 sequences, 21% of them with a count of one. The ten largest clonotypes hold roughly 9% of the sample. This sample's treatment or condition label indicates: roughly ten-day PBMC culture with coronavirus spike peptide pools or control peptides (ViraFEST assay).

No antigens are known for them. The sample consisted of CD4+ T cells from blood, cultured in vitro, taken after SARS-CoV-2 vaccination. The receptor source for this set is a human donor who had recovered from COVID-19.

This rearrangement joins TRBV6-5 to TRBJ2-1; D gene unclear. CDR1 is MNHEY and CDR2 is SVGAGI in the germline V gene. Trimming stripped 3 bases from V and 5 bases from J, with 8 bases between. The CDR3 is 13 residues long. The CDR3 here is CASSYRANNEQFF. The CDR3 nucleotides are TGTGCCAGCAGTTATAGGGCGAACAATGAGCAGTTCTTC.

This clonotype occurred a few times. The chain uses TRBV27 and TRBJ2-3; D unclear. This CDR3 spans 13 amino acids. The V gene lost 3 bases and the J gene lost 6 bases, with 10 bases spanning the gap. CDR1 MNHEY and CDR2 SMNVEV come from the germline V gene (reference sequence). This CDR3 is CASSLVVSDTQYF. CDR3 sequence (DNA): TGTGCCAGCAGTTTGGTAGTATCGGATACGCAGTATTTT.

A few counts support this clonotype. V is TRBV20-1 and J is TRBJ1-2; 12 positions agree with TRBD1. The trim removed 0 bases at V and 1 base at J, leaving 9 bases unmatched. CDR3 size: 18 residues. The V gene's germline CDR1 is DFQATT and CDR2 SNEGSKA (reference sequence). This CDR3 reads CSARDGAGQGAGNYGYTF. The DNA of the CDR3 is TGCAGTGCTAGAGATGGGGCGGGACAGGGGGCTGGTAACTATGGCTACACCTTC.

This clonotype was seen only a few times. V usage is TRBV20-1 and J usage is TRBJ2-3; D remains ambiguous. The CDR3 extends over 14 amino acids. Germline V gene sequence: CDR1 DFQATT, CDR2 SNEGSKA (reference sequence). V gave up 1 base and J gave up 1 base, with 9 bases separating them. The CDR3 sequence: CSARGDLRTDTQYF. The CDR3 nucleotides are TGCAGTGCTAGAGGAGACCTTCGCACAGATACGCAGTATTTT.

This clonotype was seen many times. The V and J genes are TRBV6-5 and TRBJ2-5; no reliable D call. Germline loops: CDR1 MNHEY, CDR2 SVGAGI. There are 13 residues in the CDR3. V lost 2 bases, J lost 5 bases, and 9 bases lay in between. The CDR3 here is CASSYPEEETQYF. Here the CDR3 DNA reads TGTGCCAGCAGTTACCCCGAGGAGGAGACCCAGTACTTC.

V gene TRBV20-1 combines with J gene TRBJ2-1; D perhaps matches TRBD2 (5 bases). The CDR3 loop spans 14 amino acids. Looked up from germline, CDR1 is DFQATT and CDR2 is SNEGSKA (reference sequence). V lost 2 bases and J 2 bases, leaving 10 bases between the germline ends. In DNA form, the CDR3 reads TGCAGTGCTAGACGGGGTGTTGCCTACAATGAGCAGTTCTTC. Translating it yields CSARRGVAYNEQFF.

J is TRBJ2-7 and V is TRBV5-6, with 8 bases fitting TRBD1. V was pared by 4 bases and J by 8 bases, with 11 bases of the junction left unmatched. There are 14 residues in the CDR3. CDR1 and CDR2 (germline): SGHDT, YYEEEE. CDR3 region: CASSPRGPSGKQYF. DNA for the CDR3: TGTGCCAGCAGCCCCAGGGGGCCTAGTGGGAAGCAGTACTTC. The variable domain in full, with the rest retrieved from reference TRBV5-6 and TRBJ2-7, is DAGVTQSPTHLIKTRGQQVTLRCSPKSGHDTVSWYQQALGQGPQFIFQYYEEEERQRGNFPDRFSGHQFPNYSSELNVNALLLGDSALYLCASSPRGPSGKQYFGPGTRLTVT.

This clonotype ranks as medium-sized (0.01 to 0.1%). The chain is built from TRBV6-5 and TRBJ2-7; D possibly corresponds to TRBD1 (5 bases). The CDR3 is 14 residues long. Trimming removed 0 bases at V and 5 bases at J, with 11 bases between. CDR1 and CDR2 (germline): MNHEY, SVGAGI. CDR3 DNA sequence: TGTGCCAGCAGTTACTCCCATGGGGCGAACGAGCAGTACTTC. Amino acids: CASSYSHGANEQYF.

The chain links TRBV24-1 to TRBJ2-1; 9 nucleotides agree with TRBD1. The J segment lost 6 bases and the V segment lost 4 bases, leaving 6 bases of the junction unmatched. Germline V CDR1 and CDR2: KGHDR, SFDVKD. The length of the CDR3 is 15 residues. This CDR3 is CATSDPGQGGNEQFF. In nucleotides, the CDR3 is TGTGCCACCAGTGACCCGGGACAGGGTGGCAATGAGCAGTTCTTC.

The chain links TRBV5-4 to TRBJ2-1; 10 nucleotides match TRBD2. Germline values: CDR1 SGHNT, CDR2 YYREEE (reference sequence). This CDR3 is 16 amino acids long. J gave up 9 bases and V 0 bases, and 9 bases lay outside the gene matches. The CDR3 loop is CASSLVRAGGPGEQFF. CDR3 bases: TGTGCCAGCAGCTTGGTACGAGCGGGGGGGCCGGGTGAGCAGTTCTTC.

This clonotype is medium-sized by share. The CDR3 DNA follows: TGTGCCAGCAGCTTAGAAACCTATGGCTACACCTTC. It translates to CASSLETYGYTF. This chain connects TRBV7-9 to TRBJ1-2; D not resolved. The CDR3 runs to 12 residues. Germline assignment: CDR1 SEHNR and CDR2 FQNEAQ (reference sequence). Trimming removed 1 base from V and 4 bases from J, with 4 bases in between.

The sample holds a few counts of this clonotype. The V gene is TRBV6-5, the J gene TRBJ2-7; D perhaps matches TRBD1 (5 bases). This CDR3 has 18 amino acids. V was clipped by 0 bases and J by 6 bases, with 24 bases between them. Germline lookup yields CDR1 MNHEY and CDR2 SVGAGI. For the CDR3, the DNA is TGTGCCAGCAGTTACTCCGGCAGGGCAGCTAGTAATTCTGTCGAGCAGTACTTC. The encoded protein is CASSYSGRAASNSVEQYF.

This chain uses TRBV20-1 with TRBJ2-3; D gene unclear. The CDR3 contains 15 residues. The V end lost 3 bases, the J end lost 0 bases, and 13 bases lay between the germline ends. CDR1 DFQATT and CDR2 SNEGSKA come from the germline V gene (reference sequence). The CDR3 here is CSARRQSLSTDTQYF. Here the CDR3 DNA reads TGCAGTGCTAGGCGTCAGTCGTTAAGCACAGATACGCAGTATTTT.

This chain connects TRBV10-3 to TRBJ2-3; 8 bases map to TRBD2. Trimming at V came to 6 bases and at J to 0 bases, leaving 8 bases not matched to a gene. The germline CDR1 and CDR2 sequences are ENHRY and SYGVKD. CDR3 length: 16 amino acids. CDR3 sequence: CAIRAGRESSTDTQYF. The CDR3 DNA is TGTGCCATCAGAGCCGGGAGGGAATCGAGCACAGATACGCAGTATTTT.

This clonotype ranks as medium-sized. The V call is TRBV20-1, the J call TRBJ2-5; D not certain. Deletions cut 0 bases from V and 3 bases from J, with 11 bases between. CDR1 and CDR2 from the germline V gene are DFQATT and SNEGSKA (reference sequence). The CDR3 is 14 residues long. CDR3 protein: CSARDVDYKETQYF. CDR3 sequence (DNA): TGCAGTGCTAGAGATGTGGATTACAAAGAGACCCAGTACTTC.

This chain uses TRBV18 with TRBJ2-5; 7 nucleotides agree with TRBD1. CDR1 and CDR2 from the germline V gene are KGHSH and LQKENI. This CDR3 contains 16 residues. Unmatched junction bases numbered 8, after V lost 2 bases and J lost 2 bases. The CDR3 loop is CASSPMGQITQETQYF. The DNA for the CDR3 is TGTGCCAGCTCACCAATGGGACAGATAACTCAAGAGACCCAGTACTTC.

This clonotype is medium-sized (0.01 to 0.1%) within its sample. CDR3 protein: CASRGAGTAYNEQFF. Here the CDR3 DNA reads TGTGCCAGCAGAGGGGCGGGGACAGCATACAATGAGCAGTTCTTC. V and J are TRBV28 and TRBJ2-1; TRBD1 might be the D (7 bases). The CDR3 extends over 15 amino acids. Between the trimmed V and J ends, which lost 6 bases and 4 bases, there was a span of 16 bases. The germline gives CDR1 MDHEN, CDR2 SYDVKM.